This T cell receptor beta chain originates from a study of blood T cell repertoires in COVID-19. As for the study in general: The samples span acute and convalescent COVID-19 from the United States, Italy and Spain. T cells, B-cell-depleted T cells, or PBMCs supplied cDNA or gDNA.

Under the authors' procedure: Estimation of nucleated cell counts was performed using reference gene primer amplification. Data came from immunoSEQ multiplex PCR; TCRdb stores just in-frame clones and leaves some out. V, J and clone size reflect that table, while D and trimming were determined from the DNA. The profile covers 300,000 to 350,000 clones, with almost 90% appearing a single time and less than 3% taken by the ten largest. CDR3 length: 19 residues. With 3 bases removed from V and 2 bases from J, the gap between germline ends came to 26 bases. Germline V gene sequence: CDR1 MDHEN, CDR2 SYDVKM. A Seattle source enrolled patients during active infection and followed them longitudinally.

What was sequenced was peripheral blood. The source of this sequence is a woman aged 25 to 39 with COVID-19, enrolled during active disease. J is TRBJ2-7 and V is TRBV28, with a possible D match to TRBD2 (6 bases). CDR3 DNA: TGTGCCAGCAGTTTGGTGGTAGCGCCATCATACAGGACTACCTACGAGCAGTACTTC. Its protein is CASSLVVAPSYRTTYEQYF.